The entry below gives a single T cell receptor (beta chain) sequence along with its context. Its specificity is not known. This sample was taken from a study of cytotoxic CD8 clonotypes in ibrutinib-treated CLL. About the research overall: Per sample, productive templates averaged approximately 260,000 and productive rearrangements averaged approximately 100,000.

The V end was cut by 2 bases, the J end by 4 bases, with 18 bases between. This CDR3 has 17 amino acids. The germline V gene encodes CDR1 SGHRS and CDR2 YFSETQ. Clones were read by immunoSEQ multiplex PCR, and TCRdb kept only the in-frame ones, dropping some. The data hold 160,000 or so clones, with about 88% observed a single time. The study's findings and limits: Clonality went up at ibrutinib response and then declined back toward baseline at progression.

The sequence came from a human donor with chronic lymphocytic leukemia. The starting material was PBMCs, obtained at disease progression, from a patient treated with ibrutinib. The chain links TRBV5-1 to TRBJ2-2; D might be TRBD2 (6 bases). The CDR3 region has the DNA TGCGCCAGCAGCTTACAGGCGGGGCTATCCAGCACCGGGGAGCTGTTTTTT. As protein: CASSLQAGLSSTGELFF. The full variable domain, with the rest looked up from reference TRBV5-1 and TRBJ2-2, is KAGVTQTPRYLIKTRGQQVTLSCSPISGHRSVSWYQQTPGQGLQFLFEYFSETQRNKGNFPGRFSGRQFSNSRSEMNVSTLELGDSALYLCASSLQAGLSSTGELFFGEGSRLTVL.